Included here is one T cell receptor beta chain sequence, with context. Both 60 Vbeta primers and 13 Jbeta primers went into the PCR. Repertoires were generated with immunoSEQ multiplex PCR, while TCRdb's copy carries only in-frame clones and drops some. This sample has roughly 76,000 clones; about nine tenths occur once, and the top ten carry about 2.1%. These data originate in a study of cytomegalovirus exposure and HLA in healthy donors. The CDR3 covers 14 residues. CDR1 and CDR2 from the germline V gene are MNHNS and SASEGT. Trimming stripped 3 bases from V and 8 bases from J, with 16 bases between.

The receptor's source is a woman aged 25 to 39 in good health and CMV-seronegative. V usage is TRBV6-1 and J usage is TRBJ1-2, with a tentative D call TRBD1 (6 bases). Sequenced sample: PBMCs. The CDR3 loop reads CASSDLGALVGYTF. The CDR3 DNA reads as TGTGCCAGCAGTGACCTGGGGGCCCTAGTCGGCTACACCTTC.